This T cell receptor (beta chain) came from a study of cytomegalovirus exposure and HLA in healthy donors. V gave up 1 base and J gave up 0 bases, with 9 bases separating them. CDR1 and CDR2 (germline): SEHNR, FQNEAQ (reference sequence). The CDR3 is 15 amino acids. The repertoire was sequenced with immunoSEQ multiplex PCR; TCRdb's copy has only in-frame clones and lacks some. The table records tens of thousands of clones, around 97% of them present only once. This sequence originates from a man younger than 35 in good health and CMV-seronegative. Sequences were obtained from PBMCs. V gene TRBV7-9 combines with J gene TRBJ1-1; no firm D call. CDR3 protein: CASSLELFVNTEAFF. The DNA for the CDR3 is TGTGCCAGCAGCTTAGAATTATTTGTGAACACTGAAGCTTTCTTT.